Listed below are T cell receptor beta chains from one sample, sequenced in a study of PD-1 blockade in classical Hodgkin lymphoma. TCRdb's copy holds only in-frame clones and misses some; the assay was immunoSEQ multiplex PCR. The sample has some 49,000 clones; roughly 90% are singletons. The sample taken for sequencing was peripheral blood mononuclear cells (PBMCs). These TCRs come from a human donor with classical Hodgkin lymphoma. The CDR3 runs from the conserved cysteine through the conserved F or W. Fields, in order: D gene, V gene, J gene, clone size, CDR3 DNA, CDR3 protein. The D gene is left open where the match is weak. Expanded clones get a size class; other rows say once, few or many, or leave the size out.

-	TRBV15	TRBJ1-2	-	TGTGCCACCAGCAGAGATATGATGGATGGCTACACCTTC	CATSRDMMDGYTF
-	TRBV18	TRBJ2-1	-	TGTGCCAGCTCCCCTCAGCGGAAGTATATCACGGGCAATGAGCAGTTCTTC	CASSPQRKYITGNEQFF
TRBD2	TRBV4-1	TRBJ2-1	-	TGCGCCAGCAGCCAAGATTGGCTAGCGGCCAATGAGCAGTTCTTC	CASSQDWLAANEQFF
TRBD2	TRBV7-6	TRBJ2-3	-	TGTGCCAGCAGCTCGACTAGCGGGACAGTAACAGATACGCAGTATTTT	CASSSTSGTVTDTQYF
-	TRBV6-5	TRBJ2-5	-	TGTGCCAGCAGTTACTCTGGGACTTGGGAGCAGTACTTC	CASSYSGTWEQYF
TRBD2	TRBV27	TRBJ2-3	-	TGTGCCAGCAGTTCTAGCGGGAGGGATACGCAGTATTTT	CASSSSGRDTQYF
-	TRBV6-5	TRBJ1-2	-	TGTGCCAGCAGGGCCCTGTCCTATGGCTACACCTTC	CASRALSYGYTF
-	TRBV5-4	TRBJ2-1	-	TGTGCCAGCAGTAGGAGTGCTTACAATGAGCAGTTCTTC	CASSRSAYNEQFF
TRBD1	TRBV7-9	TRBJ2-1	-	TGTGCCAGCAGCTCAGTGGGGACAGACTACAATGAGCAGTTCTTC	CASSSVGTDYNEQFF
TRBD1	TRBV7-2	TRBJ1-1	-	TGTGCCAGCAGAAAGGGGGCGTCTGAAGCTTTCTTT	CASRKGASEAFF
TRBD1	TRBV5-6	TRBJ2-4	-	TGTGCCAGCAGCACCTCCGGGACAGGGGTGAACATTCAGTACTTC	CASSTSGTGVNIQYF
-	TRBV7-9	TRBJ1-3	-	TGTGCCAGCAGCTTTTCAGGAAACACCATATATTTT	CASSFSGNTIYF
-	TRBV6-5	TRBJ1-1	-	TGTGCCAGCAGTTACACGGGAGGGGAAGCTTTCTTT	CASSYTGGEAFF
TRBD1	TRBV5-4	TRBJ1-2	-	TGTGCCAGCAGCGATGAGACAGGGGGGCGGGTGGGAGGCTACACCTTC	CASSDETGGRVGGYTF
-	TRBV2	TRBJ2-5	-	TGTGCCAGCCGGCGGCTGGGAGAGACCCAGTACTTC	CASRRLGETQYF
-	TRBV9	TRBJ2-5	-	TGTGCCAGCAGCGTAGTACAGAGGGGGTCCCAGTACTTC	CASSVVQRGSQYF
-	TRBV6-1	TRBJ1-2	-	TGTGCCAGCAGTGAAGGGGGCGGCTACACCTTC	CASSEGGGYTF
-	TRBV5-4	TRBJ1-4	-	TGTGCCAGCAGTCCGGACAGTCCTTTGAACAATGAAAAACTGTTTTTT	CASSPDSPLNNEKLFF
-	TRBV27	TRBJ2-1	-	TGTGCCAGCAGCCGCCCGGCGGGTGGGTACAATGAGCAGTTCTTC	CASSRPAGGYNEQFF
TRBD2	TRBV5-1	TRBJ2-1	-	TGCGCCAGCAGCATCGAGGGACTAGCGGGTTACAATGAGCAGTTCTTC	CASSIEGLAGYNEQFF
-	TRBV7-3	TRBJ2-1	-	TGTGCCAGCAGCTTCGCGCCGGGGGCTAAAAATGAGCAGTTCTTC	CASSFAPGAKNEQFF
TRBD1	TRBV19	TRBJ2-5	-	TGTGCCAGTAGTACCACAGGGGAAGAGACCCAGTACTTC	CASSTTGEETQYF
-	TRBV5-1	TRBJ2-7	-	TGCGCCAGCAGCTATGGGCCGGGACCATCCTACGAGCAGTACTTC	CASSYGPGPSYEQYF
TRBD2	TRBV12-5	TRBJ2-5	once	TGTGCTAGTGGTTTGGGCGGACTAGCCGGGGAGACCCAGTACTTC	CASGLGGLAGETQYF
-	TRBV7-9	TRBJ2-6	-	TGTGCCAGCAGCTCGATGATCTCGGAGACTGGGGCCAACGTCCTGACTTTC	CASSSMISETGANVLTF
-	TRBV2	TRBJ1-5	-	TGTGCCAGCAGGGGGGACCAAATTAATCAGCCCCAGCATTTT	CASRGDQINQPQHF
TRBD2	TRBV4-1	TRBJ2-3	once	TGCGCCAGCAGCCCGGGACTAGCGGGAGTAAGGGATACGCAGTATTTT	CASSPGLAGVRDTQYF
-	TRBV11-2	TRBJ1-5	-	TGTGCCAGCAGCCAATCGGGGGCTCGCAATCAGCCCCAGCATTTT	CASSQSGARNQPQHF
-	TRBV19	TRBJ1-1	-	TGTGCCAGTAGTTTTCTCATGAACACTGAAGCTTTCTTT	CASSFLMNTEAFF
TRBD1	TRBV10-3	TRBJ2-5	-	TGTGCCATCAGTGAAGGGGGCGAGACCCAGTACTTC	CAISEGGETQYF
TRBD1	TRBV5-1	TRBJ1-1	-	TGCGCCAGCAGCTTGGGAGGACAGGCGCCACGGGGAGCTGAAGCTTTCTTT	CASSLGGQAPRGAEAFF
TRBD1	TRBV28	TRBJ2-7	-	TGTGCCAGCAGTTCCACGGGACAGGGCTACGAGCAGTACTTC	CASSSTGQGYEQYF
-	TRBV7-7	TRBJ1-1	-	TGTGCCAGCAGCCCTAACCCCGGGGGTGTAATCACTGAAGCTTTCTTT	CASSPNPGGVITEAFF
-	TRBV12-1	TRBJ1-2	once	TGTGCCAGCAGCCTTGCCCTGAGCCGCGTCCGAGGCTACACCTTC	CASSLALSRVRGYTF
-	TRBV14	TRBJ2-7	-	TGTGCCAGCAGCCGGACTGAGGACCTAAGGGGGGAGCAGTACTTC	CASSRTEDLRGEQYF
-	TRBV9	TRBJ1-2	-	TGTGCCAGCAGCACGGGAAGTCCGGTGGGGGGCGGCTACACCTTC	CASSTGSPVGGGYTF
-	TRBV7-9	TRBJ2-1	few	TGTGCCAGCAGTTCACCGGACTCTGAGCAGTTCTTC	CASSSPDSEQFF